This TCR beta chain was identified in a study of T cell repertoires in cytomegalovirus infection. MiXCR, run by TCRdb on the reads, gives a single entry per CDR3 protein. The table records some 300,000 distinct CDR3 sequences, 8% to 10% of them present only once. This clonotype was recorded at least ten times. The V and J ends lost 0 bases and 6 bases, in that order; junction bases with no gene match: 7. CDR3 length: 15 amino acids. Germline V lookup: CDR1 MNHEY, CDR2 SMNVEV (reference sequence). The receptor was derived from a human donor in good health (CMV status not recorded). Some clones in this sample may be carry-over from other donors' samples. Sequenced: PBMCs. The chain employs TRBV27 and TRBJ1-2; 7 nucleotides agree with TRBD1. CDR3 loop: CASSLSRWTGDGYTF. CDR3 coding DNA: TGTGCCAGCAGTTTATCCCGGTGGACAGGAGATGGCTACACCTTC.